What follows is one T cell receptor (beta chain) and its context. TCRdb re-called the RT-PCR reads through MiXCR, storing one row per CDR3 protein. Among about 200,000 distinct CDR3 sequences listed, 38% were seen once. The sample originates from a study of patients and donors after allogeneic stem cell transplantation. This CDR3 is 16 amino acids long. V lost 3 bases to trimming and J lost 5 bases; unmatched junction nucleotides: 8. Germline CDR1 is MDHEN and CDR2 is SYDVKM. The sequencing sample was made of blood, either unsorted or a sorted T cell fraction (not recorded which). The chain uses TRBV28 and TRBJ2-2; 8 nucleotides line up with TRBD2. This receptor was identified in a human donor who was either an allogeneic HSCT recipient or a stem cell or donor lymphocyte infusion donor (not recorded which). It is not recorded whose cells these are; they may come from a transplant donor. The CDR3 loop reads CASSFPLAASTGELFF. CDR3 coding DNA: TGTGCCAGCAGTTTCCCACTAGCGGCGTCAACCGGGGAGCTGTTTTTT.